This T cell receptor (beta chain) emerged from a study of blood T cell repertoires in COVID-19 (dated by TCRdb to 2020 to 2021). Background for the entire study: Samples covering the acute and convalescent phases of COVID-19 were provided by collaborators in the United States, Italy and Spain. The repertoires were made available in a free public database intended to serve as a resource for research on the immune response to SARS-CoV-2. The material from the prospective study consisted of cDNA or gDNA derived from T cells, B-cell-depleted T cells, or PBMCs. Where HLA class I and class II types were available, the types were taken from metadata supplied by the sample provider, not from assay-based typing. Sample metadata almost always included a de-identified subject ID, COVID-19 status, age in years and sex. The dataset comprised deeply sampled blood TCRbeta repertoires from subjects exposed to, actively infected with, or recovered from COVID-19. Samples came from the ongoing ImmuneRACE study (first 160 participants) plus 1,254 subjects from 6 global collaborators.

Broad study findings and their caveats: The amount of clinical and demographic metadata varied by source and participant and was provided uncurated.

Enrolling through a virtual design, the prospective study's participants ranged in age from roughly 18 to 90 years and lived across some 22 United States geographic areas. In the prospective study, participants were assigned to cohorts based on the clinical history participants reported in a screening survey and a study questionnaire. ImmuneRACE Cohort 3 recovered participants were defined by two consecutive negative NP/OP PCR tests, healthcare professional clearance, or symptom resolution. Each participant in the prospective study had whole blood, serum and a nasopharyngeal or oropharyngeal swab collected by mobile phlebotomists. Participants in the prospective study had the option to provide additional blood draws and questionnaires over a roughly two-month period. Before DNA extraction, blood samples from the prospective study were shipped at room temperature or frozen. TCRbeta CDR3 regions were amplified from genomic DNA using the immunoSEQ Assay, a bias-controlled multiplex PCR. In the source study's methods: The number of nucleated cells in each sample was estimated from the amplification of reference gene primers within the assay. Sequence reads were collapsed and filtered to measure the absolute abundance of every unique TCRbeta CDR3 rearrangement. For each sample, productive Simpson clonality was calculated by taking the square root of Simpson's diversity index across productive rearrangements. This immuneACCESS table, as held by TCRdb, lists in-frame sequences with V and J called but not all clones. Of the missing ones, under half trace to an unresolved V gene in checked studies; the others have no known cause. V, J and clone size are those of that table, while D and trimming were read from the DNA. This sample has 150,000 to 200,000 clones in its table, and approximately 83% of those were observed once. 10% to 15% of the sample goes to the ten largest clones.

Comment on this clone: This clone's antigen is unknown. The record has no base qualities; no much larger clone is one base away.

The sequenced material came from PBMCs or T cells enriched from blood (not recorded which). The origin of this receptor is a woman aged 55-75 years who had recovered from COVID-19.

CDR3 loop: CASSSGVGGANVLTF. The sequenced DNA is TGTGCCAGCTCATCAGGGGTAGGTGGGGCCAACGTCCTGACTTTC. This sequence uses TRBV18 and TRBJ2-6; perhaps TRBD1 is the D gene, with 6 bases matching. V was cut back by 5 bases and J by 3 bases, leaving a gap of 11 bases between them. From the germline V gene, CDR1 is KGHSH and CDR2 is LQKENI. The CDR3 measures 15 amino acids from cysteine to phenylalanine. The retained sequence is limited to the CDR3, 45 bases, with the frame set at the first base. Outside the CDR3, residues come from the reference TRBV18 and TRBJ2-6 proteins, so the full variable domain is: NAGVMQNPRHLVRRRGQEARLRCSPMKGHSHVYWYRQLPEEGLKFMVYLQKENIIDESGMPKERFSAEFPKEGPSILRIQQVVRGDSAAYFCASSSGVGGANVLTFGAGSRLTVL.